Each of the 18 T cell receptor beta chains below was sequenced from the same sample in a study of CD8 T cells in ankylosing spondylitis. Broader study findings: A motif of 7 to 9 highly homologous TCR beta variants was seen as apparently characteristic of ankylosing spondylitis blood.

These receptors' antigens are unknown. TCRdb recomputed calls from the 5' RACE reads with MiXCR, one row per CDR3 protein. The sample has 500,000 or so distinct CDR3 sequences; about 5.2% are singletons. The sequenced sample was blood, either unsorted or a sorted T cell fraction (not recorded which). Source of these receptors: a male donor with ankylosing spondylitis.

This clonotype was seen repeatedly, ten times or more. The genes are TRBV14 and TRBJ2-7; TRBD2 matches at 8 bases. The J segment lost 7 bases and the V segment lost 1 base, leaving 3 bases of the junction unmatched. CDR1 and CDR2 (germline): SGHDN, FVKESK. The CDR3 has 13 amino acids. The CDR3 nucleotides read TGTGCCAGCAGCCAAGTCCGGGAGGGGGAGCAGTACTTC. Its protein is CASSQVREGEQYF. The full variable domain, completed using reference TRBV14 and TRBJ2-7, is EAGVTQFPSHSVIEKGQTVTLRCDPISGHDNLYWYRRVMGKEIKFLLHFVKESKQDESGMPNNRFLAERTGGTYSTLKVQPAELEDSGVYFCASSQVREGEQYFGPGTRLTVT.

This clonotype showed up many times. This sequence joins TRBV27 and TRBJ1-6; a possible D gene is TRBD1 (5 bases). The CDR3 is 14 amino acids. Trimming removed 3 bases from V and 10 bases from J, with 13 bases in between. Germline loops: CDR1 MNHEY, CDR2 SMNVEV (reference sequence). The DNA of the CDR3 is TGTGCCAGCAGTTTTTCCAGGGTAGGATCACCCCTCCACTTT. Its protein product is CASSFSRVGSPLHF.

This clonotype was counted at least ten times. The gene calls are TRBV20-1 and TRBJ2-3; D tentatively reads TRBD1 or TRBD2 (6 bases each). The CDR3 is 12 amino acids. V was shortened by 7 bases and J by 2 bases, with 10 bases between the two germline ends. Germline V gene sequence: CDR1 DFQATT, CDR2 SNEGSKA (reference sequence). DNA for the CDR3: TGCAGTGGGACGGGGGCCACAGATACGCAGTATTTT. Encoded protein: CSGTGATDTQYF.

This clonotype was recorded many times. V usage is TRBV3-1 and J usage is TRBJ2-1; the match to TRBD2 covers 9 bases. Germline assignment: CDR1 LGHDT and CDR2 YNNKEL (reference sequence). This CDR3 spans 17 amino acids. J lost 8 bases, V lost 0 bases, and 11 bases had no gene match. In DNA form, the CDR3 reads TGTGCCAGCAGCCAAGATATAGGGACTAGCCCTTGGGATGAGCAGTTCTTC. The encoded protein is CASSQDIGTSPWDEQFF.

This clonotype was picked up many times. This sequence joins TRBV28 and TRBJ2-6; D gene ambiguous. V lost 5 bases and J 1 base, leaving 9 bases between the germline ends. This CDR3 spans 15 amino acids. Germline V gene sequence: CDR1 MDHEN, CDR2 SYDVKM. The CDR3 nucleotides read TGTGCCAGCAGTACGCGATGGTCTGGGGCCAACGTCCTGACTTTC. Translating it yields CASSTRWSGANVLTF.

This clonotype was recorded at least ten times. The chain carries TRBV7-2 and TRBJ1-1; D not resolved. This CDR3 spans 16 amino acids. CDR1 is SGHTA and CDR2 is FQGNSA in the germline V gene. Deletions cut 2 bases from V and 5 bases from J, with 18 bases between. CDR3 sequence: CASSLLSSGIGTEAFF. The CDR3 bases are TGTGCCAGCAGCTTATTGTCGTCGGGGATAGGGACTGAAGCTTTCTTT.

This clonotype showed up many times. V is TRBV7-2 and J is TRBJ2-1; 8 bases are shared with TRBD2. Trimming cost V 2 bases and J 4 bases; bases outside gene matches: 4. Germline CDR1 and CDR2: SGHTA and FQGNSA. This CDR3 has 15 amino acids. The DNA of the CDR3 is TGTGCCAGCAGCTTACGGGGGGGGATATACAATGAGCAGTTCTTC. It codes for CASSLRGGIYNEQFF.

This clonotype has a count of ten or more. V and J are TRBV4-3 and TRBJ1-2; D gene ambiguous. V was cut by 4 bases and J by 8 bases, with 14 bases left in between. The CDR3 is 13 amino acids. Germline CDR1 LGHNA, CDR2 YSLEER. For the CDR3, the DNA is TGCGCCAGCAGCCCCATACCGACTCTCGGCTACACCTTC. As protein: CASSPIPTLGYTF.

This chain's CDR3 is CASSLETSGPTHEQYF. Written as DNA, the CDR3 is TGCGCCAGCAGCCTCGAGACTAGCGGCCCTACCCACGAGCAGTACTTC. The chain joins TRBV5-1 to TRBJ2-7, with 9 bases identical to TRBD2. This CDR3 is built from 16 residues. Germline-derived CDR1 and CDR2 are SGHRS and YFSETQ. The V gene end was trimmed by 4 bases and the J gene end by 5 bases; junction bases not matched to a gene: 13.

V gene TRBV20-1 combines with J gene TRBJ2-3; 10 bases map to TRBD2. The germline V gene encodes CDR1 DFQATT and CDR2 SNEGSKA (reference sequence). The V gene end was trimmed by 6 bases and the J gene end by 4 bases; junction bases not matched to a gene: 7. This CDR3 region has 14 residues. The CDR3 is CSADPSGRADTQYF. CDR3 sequence (DNA): TGCAGTGCGGATCCTAGCGGGAGAGCAGATACGCAGTATTTT.

This clonotype showed up many times. This chain uses TRBV5-6 with TRBJ2-7; weak D call: TRBD1 (6 bases). The CDR3 covers 15 residues. V lost 4 bases and J 0 bases, leaving 14 bases between the germline ends. In germline, CDR1 is SGHDT, CDR2 YYEEEE. The CDR3 here is CASSGTGHPSYEQYF. CDR3 nucleotides: TGTGCCAGCAGCGGAACGGGACACCCCTCCTACGAGCAGTACTTC.

This clonotype was recorded many times. The chain joins TRBV6-5 to TRBJ1-5; D is ambiguous. The CDR3 sequence is 14 residues long. Trimming cost V 5 bases and J 0 bases, with 8 bases left between them. CDR1 is MNHEY, CDR2 SVGAGI, per germline. CDR3 residues: CASSNSYSNQPQHF. CDR3 sequence (DNA): TGTGCCAGCAGTAACAGTTATAGCAATCAGCCCCAGCATTTT.

There are many counts of this clonotype. V and J are TRBV7-9 and TRBJ1-2; the D gene is possibly TRBD1 (5 bases). V was trimmed by 3 bases and J by 8 bases, leaving 16 bases between them. This CDR3 has 14 residues. CDR1 SEHNR and CDR2 FQNEAQ come from the germline V gene (reference sequence). CDR3: CASSLVFGGVGYTF. The CDR3 DNA reads as TGTGCCAGCAGCTTGGTTTTCGGGGGGGTCGGCTACACCTTC.

This clonotype occurred many times. This rearrangement joins TRBV6-2 or TRBV6-3 to TRBJ1-1, with 8 bases lining up with TRBD1. The V and J ends lost 6 bases and 11 bases, in that order; junction bases with no gene match: 8. Germline lookup yields CDR1 MNHEY and CDR2 SVGEGT. This CDR3 is built from 12 residues. The CDR3 sequence is CASRPPGQEAFF. The CDR3 nucleotides read TGTGCCAGCAGACCTCCGGGACAGGAGGCTTTCTTT.

This clonotype was seen many times. Its ends do not fully match the called genes, so a read error is possible. This chain connects TRBV12-3 or TRBV12-4 to TRBJ2-7, with D possibly matching TRBD2 (5 bases). The CDR3 is 11 amino acids. The CDR3 bases are TGTGCCAGCAGTCACGGGATGGAGAAGTGCTTC. It yields the protein CASSHGMEKCF.

The rearrangement links TRBV4-2 to TRBJ1-4; D uncertain. V dropped 0 bases and J dropped 8 bases, with 4 bases sitting between them. The CDR3 loop spans 12 amino acids. CDR1 is LGHNA, CDR2 YNFKEQ, per germline. The CDR3 coding sequence is TGTGCCAGCAGCCAAGAACGCGAAAAACTGTTTTTT. Residues: CASSQEREKLFF.

This clonotype was recorded at least ten times. The chain carries TRBV21-1 and TRBJ2-7. TRBV21-1 is shown as a pseudogene. The length of the CDR3 is 16 residues. In DNA form, the CDR3 reads TGTGCCAGCAGCAGACAGCGGGCATCCTTACCCTACGAGCAGTACTTC. Amino acid sequence: CASSRQRASLPYEQYF.

This clonotype has a count of ten or more. This sequence joins TRBV7-2 and TRBJ2-6; D is undetermined. Germline V lookup: CDR1 SGHTA, CDR2 FQGNSA. This CDR3 contains 14 residues. Trimming took 1 base from V and 14 from J, leaving 15 bases between them. In nucleotides, the CDR3 is TGTGCCAGCAGCTTAGTCGGTTCTAGGGATCTCCTGACTTTC. This encodes CASSLVGSRDLLTF.